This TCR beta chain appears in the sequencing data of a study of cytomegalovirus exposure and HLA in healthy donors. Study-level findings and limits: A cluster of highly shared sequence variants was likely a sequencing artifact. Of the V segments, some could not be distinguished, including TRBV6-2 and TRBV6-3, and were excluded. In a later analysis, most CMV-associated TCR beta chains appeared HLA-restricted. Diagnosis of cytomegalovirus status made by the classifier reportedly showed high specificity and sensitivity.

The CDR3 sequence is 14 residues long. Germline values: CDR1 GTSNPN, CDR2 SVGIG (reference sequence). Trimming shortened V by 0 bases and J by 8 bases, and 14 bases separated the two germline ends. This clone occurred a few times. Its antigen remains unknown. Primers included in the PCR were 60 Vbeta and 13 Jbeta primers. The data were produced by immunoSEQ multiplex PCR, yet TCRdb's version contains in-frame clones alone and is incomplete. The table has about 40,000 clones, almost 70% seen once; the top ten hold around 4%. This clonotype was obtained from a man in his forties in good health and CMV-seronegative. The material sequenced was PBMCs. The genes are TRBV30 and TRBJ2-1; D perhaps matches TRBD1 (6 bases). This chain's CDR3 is CAWSVLSGAYEQFF. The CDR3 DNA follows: TGTGCCTGGAGTGTACTGTCAGGGGCCTATGAGCAGTTCTTC.